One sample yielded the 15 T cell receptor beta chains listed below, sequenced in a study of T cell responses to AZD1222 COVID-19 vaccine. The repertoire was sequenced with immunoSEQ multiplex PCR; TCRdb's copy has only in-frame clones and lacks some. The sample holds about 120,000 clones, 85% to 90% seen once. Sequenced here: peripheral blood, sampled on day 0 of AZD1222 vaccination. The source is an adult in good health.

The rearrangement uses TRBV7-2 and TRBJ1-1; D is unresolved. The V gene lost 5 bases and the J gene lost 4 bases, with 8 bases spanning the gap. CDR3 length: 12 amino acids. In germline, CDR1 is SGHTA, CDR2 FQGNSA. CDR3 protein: CASSQITTEAFF. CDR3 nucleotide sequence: TGTGCCAGCAGCCAAATTACCACTGAAGCTTTCTTT.

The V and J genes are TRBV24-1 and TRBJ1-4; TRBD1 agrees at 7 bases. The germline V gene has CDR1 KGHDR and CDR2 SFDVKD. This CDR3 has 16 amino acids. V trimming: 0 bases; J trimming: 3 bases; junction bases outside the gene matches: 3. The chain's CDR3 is CATSDLQGGANEKLFF. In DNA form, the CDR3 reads TGTGCCACCAGTGATTTGCAGGGGGGGGCTAATGAAAAACTGTTTTTT.

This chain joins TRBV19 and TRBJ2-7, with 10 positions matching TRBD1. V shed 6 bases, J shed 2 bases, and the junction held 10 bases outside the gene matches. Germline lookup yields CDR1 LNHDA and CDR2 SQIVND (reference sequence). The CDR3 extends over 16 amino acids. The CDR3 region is CASSQHPGQGTYEQYF. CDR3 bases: TGTGCCAGTAGCCAACACCCGGGACAGGGGACCTACGAGCAGTACTTC.

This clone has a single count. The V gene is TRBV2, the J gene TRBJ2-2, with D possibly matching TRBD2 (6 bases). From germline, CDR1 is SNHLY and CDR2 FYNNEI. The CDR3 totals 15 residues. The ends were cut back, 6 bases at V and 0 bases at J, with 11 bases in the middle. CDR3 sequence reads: CASSWGGTNTGELFF. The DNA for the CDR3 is TGTGCCAGCAGCTGGGGAGGTACGAACACCGGGGAGCTGTTTTTT.

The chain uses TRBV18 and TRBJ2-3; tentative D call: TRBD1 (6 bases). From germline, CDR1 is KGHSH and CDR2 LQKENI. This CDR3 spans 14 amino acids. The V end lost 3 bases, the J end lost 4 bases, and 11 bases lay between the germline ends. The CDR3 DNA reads TGTGCCAGCTCACCGGGGCAGGGGCCAGATACGCAGTATTTT. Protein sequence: CASSPGQGPDTQYF.

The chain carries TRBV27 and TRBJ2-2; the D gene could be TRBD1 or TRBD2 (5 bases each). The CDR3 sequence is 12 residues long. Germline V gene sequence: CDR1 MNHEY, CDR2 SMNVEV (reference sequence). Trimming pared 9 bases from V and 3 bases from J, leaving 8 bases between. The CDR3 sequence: CARGTYTGELFF. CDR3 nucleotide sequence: TGTGCCAGAGGGACGTACACCGGGGAGCTGTTTTTT.

In DNA, the CDR3 is TGTGCCAGCAGCCCTCCGACAGGGGGGTACGAGCAGTACTTC. Protein sequence: CASSPPTGGYEQYF. V and J are TRBV13 and TRBJ2-7; 9 positions match TRBD1. Trimming at V came to 5 bases and at J to 4 bases, leaving 6 bases not matched to a gene. From germline, CDR1 is PRHDT and CDR2 FYEKMQ (reference sequence). This CDR3 is built from 14 residues.

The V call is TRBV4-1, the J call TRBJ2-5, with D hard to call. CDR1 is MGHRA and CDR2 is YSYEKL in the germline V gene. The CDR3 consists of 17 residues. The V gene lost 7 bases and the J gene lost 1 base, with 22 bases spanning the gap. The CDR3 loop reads CASTRCPRGQIQETQYF. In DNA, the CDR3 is TGCGCCAGCACGAGATGCCCCCGTGGGCAGATCCAAGAGACCCAGTACTTC.

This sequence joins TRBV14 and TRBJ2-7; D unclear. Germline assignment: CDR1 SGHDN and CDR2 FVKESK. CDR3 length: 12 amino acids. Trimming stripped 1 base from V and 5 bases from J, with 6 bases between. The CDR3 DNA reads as TGTGCCAGCAGCCAAGTCCGCAACGAGCAGTACTTC. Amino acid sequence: CASSQVRNEQYF.

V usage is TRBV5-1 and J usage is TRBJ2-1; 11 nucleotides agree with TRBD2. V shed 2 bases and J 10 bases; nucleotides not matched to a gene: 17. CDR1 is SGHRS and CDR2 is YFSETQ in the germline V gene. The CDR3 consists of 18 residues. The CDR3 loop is CASSFSRSGGAFSREQFF. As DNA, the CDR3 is TGCGCCAGCAGCTTCTCGCGTAGCGGGGGGGCCTTCAGCAGGGAGCAGTTCTTC.

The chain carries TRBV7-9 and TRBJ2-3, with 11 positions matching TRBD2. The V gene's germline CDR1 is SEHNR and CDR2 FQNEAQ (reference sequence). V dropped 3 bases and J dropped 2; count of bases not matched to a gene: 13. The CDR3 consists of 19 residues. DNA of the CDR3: TGTGCCAGCAGCTTCCTTCCGGGACTAGCGGAAACCCCCACAGATACGCAGTATTTT. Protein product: CASSFLPGLAETPTDTQYF.

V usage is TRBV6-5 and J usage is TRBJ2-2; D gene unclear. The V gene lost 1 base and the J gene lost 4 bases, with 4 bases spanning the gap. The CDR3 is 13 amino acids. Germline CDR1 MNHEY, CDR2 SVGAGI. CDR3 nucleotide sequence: TGTGCCAGCAGTTACTACAGCACCGGGGAGCTGTTTTTT. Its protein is CASSYYSTGELFF.

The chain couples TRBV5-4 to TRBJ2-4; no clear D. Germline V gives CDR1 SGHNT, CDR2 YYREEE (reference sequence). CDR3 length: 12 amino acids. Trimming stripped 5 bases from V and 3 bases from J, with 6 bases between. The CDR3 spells CASSSDKNIQYF. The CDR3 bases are TGTGCCAGCAGTTCGGACAAAAACATTCAGTACTTC.

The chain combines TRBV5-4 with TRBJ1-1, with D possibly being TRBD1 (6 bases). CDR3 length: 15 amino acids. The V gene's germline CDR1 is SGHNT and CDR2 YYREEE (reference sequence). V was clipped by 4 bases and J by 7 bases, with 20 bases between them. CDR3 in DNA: TGTGCCAGCAGCCGCCTCTTGGGGGGGCAAGTTGAAGCTTTCTTT. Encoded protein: CASSRLLGGQVEAFF.

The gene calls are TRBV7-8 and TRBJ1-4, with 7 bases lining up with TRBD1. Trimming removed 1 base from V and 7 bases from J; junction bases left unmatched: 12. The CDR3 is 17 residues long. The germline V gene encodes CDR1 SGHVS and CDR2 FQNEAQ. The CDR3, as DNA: TGTGCCAGCAGCTTAGACTACAGGGGTTGGGTTAGTGAAAAACTGTTTTTT. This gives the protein CASSLDYRGWVSEKLFF.